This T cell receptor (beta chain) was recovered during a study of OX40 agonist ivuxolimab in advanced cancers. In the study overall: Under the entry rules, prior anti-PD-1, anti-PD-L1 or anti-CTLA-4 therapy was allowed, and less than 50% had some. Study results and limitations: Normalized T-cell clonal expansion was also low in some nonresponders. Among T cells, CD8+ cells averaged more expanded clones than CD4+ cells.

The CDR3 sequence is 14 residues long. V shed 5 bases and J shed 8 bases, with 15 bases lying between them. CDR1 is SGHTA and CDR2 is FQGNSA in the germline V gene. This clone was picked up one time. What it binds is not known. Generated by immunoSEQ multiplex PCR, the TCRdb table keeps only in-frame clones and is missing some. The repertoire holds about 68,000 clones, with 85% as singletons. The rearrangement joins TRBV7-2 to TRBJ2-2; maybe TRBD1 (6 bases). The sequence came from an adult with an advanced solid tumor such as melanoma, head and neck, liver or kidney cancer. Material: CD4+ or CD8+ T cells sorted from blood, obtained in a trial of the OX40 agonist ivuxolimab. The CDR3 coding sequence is TGTGCCAGCAGCCTAAGAAGGGGGAATGGGGAGCTGTTTTTT. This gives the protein CASSLRRGNGELFF.